The rows below give T cell receptor beta chains drawn from one sample of a study of cytomegalovirus exposure and HLA in healthy donors. The repertoire was sequenced with immunoSEQ multiplex PCR; TCRdb's copy has only in-frame clones and lacks some. The sample includes 100,000 to 150,000 clones, 80% of them seen just once. Source material: PBMCs. These receptors originate from a man aged 25 to 45 in good health and CMV-seropositive. Each CDR3 is given with its conserved first and last residue. D genes are given only for firm matches. The listing skips clone size in some rows; elsewhere it reads once, few, many or a size class.

. | TRBJ1-6 | TRBV10-1 | . | CASSKDSNSPLHF | TGCGCCAGCAGCAAGGACAGTAATTCACCCCTCCACTTT
. | TRBJ1-2 | TRBV6-1 | TRBD1 | CASNSGTGGSYGYTF | TGTGCCAGCAATTCGGGGACAGGGGGAAGCTATGGCTACACCTTC
. | TRBJ2-1 | TRBV7-6 | . | CASSLKPEYNEQFF | TGTGCCAGCAGCCTGAAACCGGAGTACAATGAGCAGTTCTTC
. | TRBJ1-1 | TRBV11-1 | . | CASSLGVLSWGAEAFF | TGTGCCAGCAGCTTAGGAGTCCTGTCATGGGGCGCTGAAGCTTTCTTT
. | TRBJ2-2 | TRBV15 | . | CATSRDSQANTGELFF | TGTGCCACCAGCAGAGACAGTCAGGCCAACACCGGGGAGCTGTTTTTT
. | TRBJ2-1 | TRBV7-3 | TRBD2 | CASSIGLAAEKQFF | TGTGCCAGCAGCATAGGGCTAGCGGCGGAAAAGCAGTTCTTC
. | TRBJ2-7 | TRBV5-8 | . | CASSLVAPRGREQYF | TGTGCCAGCAGCTTGGTCGCTCCAAGGGGTCGGGAGCAGTACTTC
. | TRBJ1-1 | TRBV20-1 | . | CSARGPGPAFF | TGCAGTGCTAGAGGGCCAGGGCCAGCTTTCTTT
few | TRBJ2-3 | TRBV10-2 | TRBD2 | CASRFGLASTDTQYF | TGCGCCAGCAGATTCGGACTAGCTAGCACAGATACGCAGTATTTT
few | TRBJ2-5 | TRBV5-1 | TRBD2 | CASSLGTTAGAETQYF | TGCGCCAGCAGCTTGGGGACCACAGCGGGGGCAGAGACCCAGTACTTC
. | TRBJ2-5 | TRBV7-9 | TRBD1 | CASSFGTGKETQYF | TGTGCCAGCAGCTTTGGGACAGGGAAAGAGACCCAGTACTTC
. | TRBJ1-1 | TRBV2 | . | CASSEDPGGDTEAFF | TGTGCCAGCAGTGAAGACCCCGGGGGGGACACTGAAGCTTTCTTT
. | TRBJ2-1 | TRBV5-6 | . | CASSASDTGIYNEQFF | TGTGCCAGCAGCGCGTCCGATACAGGGATCTACAATGAGCAGTTCTTC
. | TRBJ1-1 | TRBV27 | . | CASSVRTAKNTEAFF | TGTGCCAGCAGTGTCAGGACAGCAAAGAACACTGAAGCTTTCTTT
. | TRBJ2-2 | TRBV7-3 | TRBD1 | CASSLETGGYTGELFF | TGTGCCAGCAGCTTAGAGACAGGGGGTTACACCGGGGAGCTGTTTTTT
. | TRBJ2-1 | TRBV12-5 | TRBD2 | CASGLLQAGVGVF | TGTGCTAGTGGTTTGCTCCAAGCGGGGGTCGGTGTCTTC
. | TRBJ2-3 | TRBV25-1 | TRBD2 | CASLKTSGGDTQYF | TGTGCCAGCTTAAAGACTAGCGGGGGAGATACGCAGTATTTT
once | TRBJ2-3 | TRBV5-1 | . | CASSLATDTQYF | TGCGCCAGCAGCTTGGCGACAGATACGCAGTATTTT
. | TRBJ2-6 | TRBV23-1 | TRBD1 | CASSLIASTPSGGKGRAGANVLTF | TGCGCCAGCAGTCTAATCGCTTCAACTCCCTCAGGGGGCAAGGGGCGTGCTGGGGCCAACGTCCTGACTTTC
. | TRBJ2-5 | TRBV19 | . | CASSIEETQYF | TGTGCCAGTAGTATCGAGGAGACCCAGTACTTC
. | TRBJ1-5 | TRBV2 | . | CASTSGQSNQPQHF | TGTGCCAGCACTAGTGGACAGAGCAATCAGCCCCAGCATTTT
. | TRBJ2-1 | TRBV11-3 | . | CASSLDQRHSSNEQFF | TGTGCCAGCAGCTTAGATCAAAGGCACAGCTCCAATGAGCAGTTCTTC
. | TRBJ2-2 | TRBV5-1 | TRBD2 | CASSAGGSTGELFF | TGCGCCAGCAGCGCGGGGGGCTCGACCGGGGAGCTGTTTTTT
few | TRBJ2-1 | TRBV30 | . | CAWSDLGSYNEQFF | TGTGCCTGGAGCGACTTGGGTTCCTACAATGAGCAGTTCTTC
. | TRBJ2-1 | TRBV6-6 | . | CAGGKDEQFF | TGTGCAGGGGGAAAGGATGAGCAGTTCTTC
. | TRBJ2-7 | TRBV19 | TRBD1 | CASSTPGQGTYEQYF | TGTGCCAGTAGTACACCGGGACAGGGGACCTACGAGCAGTACTTC
. | TRBJ1-2 | TRBV7-9 | . | CASSGTGPGYTF | TGTGCCAGCAGCGGAACAGGTCCGGGCTACACCTTC
few | TRBJ2-2 | TRBV6-5 | . | CASSPDSVRRELFF | TGTGCCAGCAGCCCTGACAGCGTGCGCCGGGAGCTGTTTTTT
few | TRBJ2-6 | TRBV19 | TRBD2 | CASSMGRAGANVLTF | TGTGCCAGTAGTATGGGGAGGGCTGGGGCCAACGTCCTGACTTTC
. | TRBJ2-7 | TRBV18 | . | CASSPRIPTEDQNSEQYF | TGTGCCAGCTCACCCCGAATACCGACAGAGGATCAAAACTCCGAGCAGTACTTC
. | TRBJ1-6 | TRBV7-8 | TRBD1 | CASRPPGQYSPLHF | TGTGCCAGCAGACCCCCGGGACAGTATTCACCCCTCCACTTT
. | TRBJ1-5 | TRBV18 | . | CASSRTFNQPQHF | TGTGCCAGCTCCCGGACATTTAATCAGCCCCAGCATTTT
few | TRBJ1-1 | TRBV7-9 | . | CASSLRQLNTEAFF | TGTGCCAGCAGCCTTAGACAGTTGAACACTGAAGCTTTCTTT
. | TRBJ1-3 | TRBV10-3 | . | CAISEGQSGGNTIYF | TGTGCCATCAGTGAGGGGCAGTCCGGTGGAAACACCATATATTTT
few | TRBJ1-1 | TRBV2 | . | CASSDRVAEAFF | TGTGCCAGCAGTGACAGGGTGGCTGAAGCTTTCTTT
. | TRBJ2-7 | TRBV5-5 | TRBD2 | CASSLAEGRAEQYF | TGTGCCAGCAGCTTGGCCGAGGGGAGGGCCGAGCAGTACTTC
few | TRBJ2-1 | TRBV28 | TRBD2 | CASITQATSGGGEQFF | TGTGCCAGCATCACTCAGGCGACTAGCGGGGGAGGTGAGCAGTTCTTC
. | TRBJ1-1 | TRBV19 | . | CASGQNTEAFF | TGTGCCAGCGGACAGAACACTGAAGCTTTCTTT
. | TRBJ1-2 | TRBV6-5 | . | CASRADRNKGYTF | TGTGCCAGCAGGGCGGACAGAAATAAGGGCTACACCTTC
. | TRBJ1-2 | TRBV10-3 | . | CAISDSIGQGTGGYTF | TGTGCCATCAGTGATAGTATAGGCCAGGGGACGGGCGGCTACACCTTC
. | TRBJ1-2 | TRBV5-1 | TRBD1 | CASSQDRDENDYTF | TGCGCCAGCAGCCAAGACAGGGATGAGAATGACTACACCTTC
. | TRBJ2-6 | TRBV25-1 | . | CASSVWRTGANVLTF | TGTGCCAGCAGTGTTTGGAGGACTGGGGCCAACGTCCTGACTTTC
. | TRBJ2-7 | TRBV7-2 | . | CASSLSKRSSYEQYF | TGTGCCAGCAGCTTATCAAAACGGAGCTCCTACGAGCAGTACTTC
. | TRBJ1-5 | TRBV6-4 | . | CASSLEGEGQPQHF | TGTGCCAGCAGCCTCGAGGGGGAGGGTCAGCCCCAGCATTTT
. | TRBJ1-1 | TRBV6-5 | . | CASTKNTEAFF | TGTGCCAGCACAAAGAACACTGAAGCTTTCTTT
once | TRBJ2-2 | TRBV29-1 | . | CSVDTAGSGELFF | TGCAGCGTTGACACTGCGGGGTCCGGGGAGCTGTTTTTT
. | TRBJ2-2 | TRBV2 | TRBD2 | CASSVNGGDTGELFF | TGTGCCAGCAGTGTTAACGGGGGGGACACCGGGGAGCTGTTTTTT